The 26 T cell receptor beta chains below all came from one sample that was sequenced in a study of CD8+CD57+ T cells in acquired aplastic anemia. Profiles of TCR beta VDJ and CDR3 were generated from a genomic DNA template. TCRdb re-called the reads through MiXCR, storing one row per CDR3 protein. The sample lists fewer than 200,000 distinct CDR3 sequences; approximately 48% were seen once. Patients selected for sequencing had displayed CD8+CD57+ cell expansion by flow cytometry. Sequencing was carried out using sorted CD4+, CD8+, or CD8+CD57+ T cells (not recorded which) from PBMCs. The receptors were gathered from a human donor with aplastic anemia.

V and J are TRBV20-1 and TRBJ2-3; possibly TRBD2 for D (6 bases). The germline CDR1 and CDR2 sequences are DFQATT and SNEGSKA (reference sequence). The V gene lost 5 bases and the J gene lost 0 bases, with 12 bases spanning the gap. The length of the CDR3 is 14 residues. CDR3 in DNA: TGCAGTGCTCAGTTGGGGGGAAGCACAGATACGCAGTATTTT. This translates into CSAQLGGSTDTQYF.

The chain has TRBV2 and TRBJ1-1; a weak D match, TRBD1 (6 bases). From germline, CDR1 is SNHLY and CDR2 FYNNEI. This CDR3 is 13 amino acids long. V lost 7 bases, J lost 5 bases, and 14 bases lay in between. DNA for the CDR3: TGTGCCAGCACCGGACAGATACTGACTGAAGCTTTCTTT. This gives the protein CASTGQILTEAFF.

Only a few counts were recorded for this clonotype. This clone may be a read error of a much larger clone one base away. This chain joins TRBV5-1 and TRBJ1-2; D may be TRBD1 (6 bases). CDR3 length: 15 amino acids. In germline, CDR1 is SGHRS, CDR2 YFSETQ. The V gene lost 0 bases and the J gene lost 2 bases, with 11 bases spanning the gap. CDR3 sequence (DNA): TGCGCCAGCAGCTTGGGGACAGTGGGCAACTATGGCTACACCTTC. It translates to CASSLGTVGNYGYTF.

The rearrangement links TRBV20-1 to TRBJ2-7; the D gene is possibly TRBD2 (6 bases). This CDR3 region has 14 residues. The germline V gene encodes CDR1 DFQATT and CDR2 SNEGSKA (reference sequence). The V gene lost 2 bases and the J gene lost 7 bases, with 18 bases spanning the gap. DNA of the CDR3: TGCAGTGCTAGACTAGCGCAGGGATTATGGGAGCAGTACTTC. This translates into CSARLAQGLWEQYF.

This rearrangement joins TRBV20-1 to TRBJ1-2; tentatively, D is TRBD1 (5 bases). CDR1 and CDR2 (germline): DFQATT, SNEGSKA (reference sequence). The CDR3 has 15 amino acids. V shed 2 bases and J shed 0 bases, with 13 bases lying between them. In nucleotides, the CDR3 is TGCAGTGCTAGACCTGTGGGGGAAGCTAACTATGGCTACACCTTC. The encoded protein is CSARPVGEANYGYTF.

Notes on this clonotype: This may be a read error, as it is one base from a much larger clone. The V gene is TRBV20-1, the J gene TRBJ1-5; tentatively, D is TRBD1 (6 bases). The CDR3 sequence is 15 residues long. Germline values: CDR1 DFQATT, CDR2 SNEGSKA (reference sequence). In DNA, the CDR3 is TGCAGTGCTAGCCCGGGACACCAAACCAATCAGCCCCGGCATTTT. This translates into CSASPGHQTNQPRHF.

This clonotype was observed many times. The chain uses TRBV24-1 and TRBJ2-1; perhaps TRBD2 as D (6 bases). This CDR3 has 12 residues. Trimming cost V 4 bases and J 12 bases, with 12 bases left between them. The germline V gene encodes CDR1 KGHDR and CDR2 SFDVKD. In nucleotides, the CDR3 is TGTGCCACCAGTGACCCCTGGGGGGTGCAGTTCTTC. Translation gives CATSDPWGVQFF.

This clonotype turned up a few times. V is TRBV7-9 and J is TRBJ1-6; D remains ambiguous. Germline V gene sequence: CDR1 SEHNR, CDR2 FQNEAQ (reference sequence). Deletions cut 5 bases from V and 7 bases from J, with 6 bases between. The CDR3 covers 12 residues. The CDR3 loop is CASSPGNSPLHF. CDR3 nucleotides: TGTGCCAGCAGCCCGGGGAATTCACCCCTCCACTTT. Filled out from reference TRBV7-9 and TRBJ1-6, the complete variable domain reads DTGVSQNPRHKITKRGQNVTFRCDPISEHNRLYWYRQTLGQGPEFLTYFQNEAQLEKSRLLSDRFSAERPKGSFSTLEIQRTEQGDSAMYLCASSPGNSPLHFGNGTRLTVT.

This clonotype was counted many times. J is TRBJ1-5 and V is TRBV20-1, with 8 bases lining up with TRBD1. This CDR3 spans 16 amino acids. The V gene's germline CDR1 is DFQATT and CDR2 SNEGSKA (reference sequence). The V gene end was trimmed by 3 bases and the J gene end by 3 bases; junction bases not matched to a gene: 10. The CDR3, as DNA: TGCAGTGCTAGCTGGACAGGGAAGGGAAACAATCAGCCCCAGCATTTT. It translates to CSASWTGKGNNQPQHF.

The CDR3 region has the DNA TGTGCCAGCAGGTTGGGGGGGGCCAACGTCCTGACTTTC. Protein product: CASRLGGANVLTF. The chain links TRBV7-2 to TRBJ2-6; D ambiguous. This CDR3 region has 13 residues. With 6 bases removed from V and 4 bases from J, the gap between germline ends came to 7 bases. CDR1 and CDR2 from the germline V gene are SGHTA and FQGNSA.

There are many counts of this clonotype. The V gene is TRBV10-2, the J gene TRBJ1-2; perhaps TRBD1 as D (5 bases). Germline loops: CDR1 WSHSY, CDR2 SAAADI. V was pared by 6 bases and J by 4 bases, with 15 bases between. The CDR3 runs 14 residues. In DNA form, the CDR3 reads TGCGCCAGCAGGGGGGGGGGTAGAGGCTATGGCTACACCTTC. Translated, it gives CASRGGGRGYGYTF.

The chain uses TRBV12-3 or TRBV12-4 and TRBJ1-4; D unresolved. The V end lost 3 bases, the J end lost 0 bases, and 14 bases lay between the germline ends. The CDR3 extends over 17 amino acids. Written as DNA, the CDR3 is TGTGCCAGCAGTTTCTCCAACGGGGAGGCAACTAATGAAAAACTGTTTTTT. Amino acids: CASSFSNGEATNEKLFF.

The chain employs TRBV2 and TRBJ1-5; TRBD1 is a possible D gene (5 bases). CDR1 is SNHLY and CDR2 is FYNNEI in the germline V gene. Trimming stripped 3 bases from V and 7 bases from J, with 13 bases between. This CDR3 has 14 residues. The CDR3 DNA reads TGTGCCAGCAGTGATATGAGCGGGGGGCAGCCCCAGCATTTT. It yields the protein CASSDMSGGQPQHF.

The V call is TRBV5-1, the J call TRBJ2-7; TRBD1 might be the D (5 bases). V dropped 1 base and J dropped 2 bases, with 10 bases sitting between them. Germline CDR1 reads SGHRS; CDR2 reads YFSETQ. The CDR3 length is 14 residues. The DNA of the CDR3 is TGCGCCAGCAGCTTGCCCACAGGCACCTACGAGCAGTACTTC. It specifies CASSLPTGTYEQYF.

This clonotype was seen at least ten times. The chain uses TRBV20-1 and TRBJ1-5; D not resolved. The germline V gene has CDR1 DFQATT and CDR2 SNEGSKA (reference sequence). The CDR3 runs 15 residues. The V end lost 3 bases, the J end lost 3 bases, and 15 bases lay between the germline ends. CDR3 residues: CSARTAGSLNQPQHF. CDR3 bases: TGCAGTGCTAGGACGGCTGGGAGCCTCAATCAGCCCCAGCATTTT.

This clonotype has only a few counts. This chain joins TRBV24-1 and TRBJ2-5, with TRBD2 matching over 9 bases. Germline V gene data show CDR1 as KGHDR and CDR2 as SFDVKD. The ends lost 4 bases at V and 5 bases at J; junction bases unmatched: 7. There are 15 residues in the CDR3. CDR3 coding DNA: TGTGCCACCAGTGACCCGGGACTAGCAGGGGAGACCCAGTACTTC. The encoded protein is CATSDPGLAGETQYF.

With regard to this clonotype: This may arise from a read error, as a much more abundant clone is one base away. V is TRBV9 and J is TRBJ1-4; no clear D gene. Between the trimmed V and J ends, which lost 4 bases and 10 bases, there was a span of 23 bases. The CDR3 consists of 16 residues. Germline assignment: CDR1 SGDLS and CDR2 YYNGEE. Here the CDR3 DNA reads TGTGCCAGCAGCCCCAGCCCCAATGTCGGGCAAGGAAAACTGTTTTTT. It is translated as CASSPSPNVGQGKLFF.

This clonotype was seen many times. V and J are TRBV7-2 and TRBJ2-5, with D perhaps given as TRBD1 or TRBD2 (6 bases each). CDR1 and CDR2 from the germline V gene are SGHTA and FQGNSA. The CDR3 consists of 13 residues. The V end was cut by 4 bases, the J end by 5 bases, with 11 bases between. CDR3 nucleotide sequence: TGTGCCAGCAGCTACGGGGGCCGGGAGACCCAGTACTTC. It is translated as CASSYGGRETQYF.

J is TRBJ1-6 and V is TRBV2, with D uncertain. CDR3 length: 12 amino acids. V was shortened by 0 bases and J by 10 bases, with 4 bases between the two germline ends. The germline CDR1 and CDR2 sequences are SNHLY and FYNNEI. CDR3 DNA sequence: TGTGCCAGCAGTGAAGCTCGATCACCCCTCCACTTT. Its protein product is CASSEARSPLHF.

At least ten counts were recorded for this clonotype. The chain couples TRBV15 to TRBJ1-5, with 9 bases that match TRBD1. V was clipped by 5 bases and J by 3 bases; unmatched bases: 5. CDR3 length equals 15 residues. Germline assignment: CDR1 LNHNV and CDR2 YYDKDF (reference sequence). CDR3 coding DNA: TGTGCCACCAGCGAAAGGACAGGGGACAATCAGCCCCAGCATTTT. Protein product: CATSERTGDNQPQHF.

This clonotype was observed a few times. This chain joins TRBV5-1 and TRBJ1-6; 11 nucleotides match TRBD1. CDR3 length: 14 residues. J lost 8 bases, V lost 4 bases, and 2 bases had no gene match. Per germline, CDR1 SGHRS and CDR2 YFSETQ. This CDR3 reads CASSLGQGDSPLHF. The CDR3 nucleotides read TGCGCCAGCAGCCTGGGACAGGGGGATTCACCCCTCCACTTT.

The chain couples TRBV6-1 to TRBJ1-2, with D unclear. There are 12 residues in the CDR3. CDR1 is MNHNS, CDR2 SASEGT, per germline. Deletions cut 7 bases from V and 6 bases from J, with 12 bases between. The CDR3, as DNA: TGTGCCAGCACCGCCGACAAGGATGGCTACACCTTC. Protein sequence: CASTADKDGYTF.

The J gene is TRBJ1-5, the V gene TRBV6-1, with a weak D call TRBD1 (6 bases). Germline CDR1 is MNHNS and CDR2 is SASEGT. The V end lost 6 bases, the J end lost 0 bases, and 15 bases lay between the germline ends. This CDR3 has 16 amino acids. The CDR3 region is CASSHPVRGSNQPQHF. CDR3 nucleotides: TGTGCCAGCAGCCATCCTGTCAGGGGTAGCAATCAGCCCCAGCATTTT.

A few counts support this clonotype. The chain combines TRBV6-6 with TRBJ2-3; TRBD1 matches at 11 bases. CDR3 length equals 15 residues. The germline CDR1 and CDR2 sequences are MNHNY and SVGAGI (reference sequence). V lost 4 bases, J lost 7 bases, and 7 bases stayed unmatched. The chain's CDR3 is CASSSGTGGVNTQYF. The CDR3 DNA reads as TGTGCCAGCAGTTCGGGGACAGGGGGGGTAAATACGCAGTATTTT.

The J gene is TRBJ2-7, the V gene TRBV10-3; 7 positions agree with TRBD1. The CDR3 extends over 15 amino acids. Germline V gene lookup returns CDR1 ENHRY and CDR2 SYGVKD. The J segment lost 1 base and the V segment lost 2 bases, leaving 5 bases of the junction unmatched. The CDR3: CAISEKGTESYEQYF. CDR3 DNA sequence: TGTGCCATCAGTGAGAAAGGGACAGAGTCCTACGAGCAGTACTTC.

In this sample, this clonotype turned up a few times. This sequence joins TRBV7-3 and TRBJ1-1; D possibly corresponds to TRBD1 (6 bases). CDR1 and CDR2 from the germline V gene are SGHTA and FQGTGA. The CDR3 sequence is 14 residues long. Trimming left V 8 bases short and J 1 base short, with 14 bases between. The CDR3 here is CASGPGHTNTEAFF. In DNA form, the CDR3 reads TGTGCCAGCGGACCGGGACATACGAACACTGAAGCTTTCTTT.